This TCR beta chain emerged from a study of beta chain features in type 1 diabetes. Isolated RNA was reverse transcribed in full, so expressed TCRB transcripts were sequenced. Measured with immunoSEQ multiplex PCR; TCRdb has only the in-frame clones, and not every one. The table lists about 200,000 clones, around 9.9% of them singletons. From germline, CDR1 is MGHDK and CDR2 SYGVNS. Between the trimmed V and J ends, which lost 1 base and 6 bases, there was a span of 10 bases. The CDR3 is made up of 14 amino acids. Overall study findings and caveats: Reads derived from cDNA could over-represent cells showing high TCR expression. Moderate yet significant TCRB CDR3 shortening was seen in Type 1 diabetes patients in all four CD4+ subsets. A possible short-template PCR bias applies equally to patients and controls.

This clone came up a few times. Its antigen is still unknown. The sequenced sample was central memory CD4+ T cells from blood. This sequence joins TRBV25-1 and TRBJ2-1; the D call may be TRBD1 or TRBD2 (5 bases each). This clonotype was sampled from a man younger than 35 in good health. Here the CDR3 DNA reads TGTGCCAGCAGTGAATCCGGGACCCTCAATGAGCAGTTCTTC. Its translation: CASSESGTLNEQFF.